This T cell receptor beta chain derives from a study of cytomegalovirus exposure and HLA in healthy donors. Study observations and caveats: Earlier findings revealed that most TCR beta V segments proved productive either about 90% or about 30% of the time.

Researchers ran the PCR with 60 Vbeta and 13 Jbeta primers. The repertoire was sequenced with immunoSEQ multiplex PCR; TCRdb's copy has only in-frame clones and lacks some. Of 150,000 to 200,000 clones in the sample, over 70% were seen once. Concerning this clone itself: The antigen is unknown.

This CDR3 has 15 residues. The ends lost 4 bases at V and 4 bases at J; junction bases unmatched: 8. Germline CDR1 and CDR2: SGHTS and YDEGEE. The sequenced sample was PBMCs. This TCR was recovered from a man aged 50-60 years in good health and CMV-seronegative. This sequence joins TRBV5-8 and TRBJ2-4; TRBD1 agrees at 7 bases. The CDR3 spells CASSDRVLGKNIQYF. The CDR3 DNA follows: TGTGCCAGCAGCGACAGGGTCTTGGGGAAAAACATTCAGTACTTC.